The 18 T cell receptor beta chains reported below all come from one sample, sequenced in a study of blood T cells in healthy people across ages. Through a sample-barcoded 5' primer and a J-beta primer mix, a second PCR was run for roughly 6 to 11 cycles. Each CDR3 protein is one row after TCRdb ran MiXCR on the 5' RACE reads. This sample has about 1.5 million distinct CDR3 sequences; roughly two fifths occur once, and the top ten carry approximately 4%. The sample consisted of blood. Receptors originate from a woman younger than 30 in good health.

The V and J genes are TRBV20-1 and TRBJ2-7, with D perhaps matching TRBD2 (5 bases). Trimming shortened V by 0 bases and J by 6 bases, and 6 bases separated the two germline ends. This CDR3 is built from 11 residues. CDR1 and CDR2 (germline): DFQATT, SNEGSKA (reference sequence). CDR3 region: CSARELVEQYF. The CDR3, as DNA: TGCAGTGCTAGAGAACTAGTCGAGCAGTACTTC.

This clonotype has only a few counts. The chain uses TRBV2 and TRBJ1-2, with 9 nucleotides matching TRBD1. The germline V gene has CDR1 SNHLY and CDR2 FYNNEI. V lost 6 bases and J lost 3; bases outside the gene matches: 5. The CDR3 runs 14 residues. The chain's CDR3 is CASREGQGYYGYTF. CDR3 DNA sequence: TGTGCCAGCAGGGAGGGACAGGGCTACTATGGCTACACCTTC.

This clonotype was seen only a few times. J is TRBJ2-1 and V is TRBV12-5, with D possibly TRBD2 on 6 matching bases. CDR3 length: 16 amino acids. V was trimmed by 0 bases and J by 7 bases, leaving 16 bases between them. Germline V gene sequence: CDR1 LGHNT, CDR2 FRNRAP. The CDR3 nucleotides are TGTGCTAGTGGTTTGGTACAAATAGCGGCGGGGAATGAGCAGTTCTTC. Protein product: CASGLVQIAAGNEQFF.

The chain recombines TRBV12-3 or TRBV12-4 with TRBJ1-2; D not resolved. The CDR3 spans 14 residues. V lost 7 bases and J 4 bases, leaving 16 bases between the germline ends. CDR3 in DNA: TGTGCCAGCACTTCGGGGTATTTACCCTATGGCTACACCTTC. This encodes CASTSGYLPYGYTF.

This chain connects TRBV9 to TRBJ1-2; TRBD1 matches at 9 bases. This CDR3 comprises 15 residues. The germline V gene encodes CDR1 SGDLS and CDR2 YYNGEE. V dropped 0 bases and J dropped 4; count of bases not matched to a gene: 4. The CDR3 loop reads CASSVATGGGYGYTF. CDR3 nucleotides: TGTGCCAGCAGCGTAGCCACAGGGGGCGGCTATGGCTACACCTTC.

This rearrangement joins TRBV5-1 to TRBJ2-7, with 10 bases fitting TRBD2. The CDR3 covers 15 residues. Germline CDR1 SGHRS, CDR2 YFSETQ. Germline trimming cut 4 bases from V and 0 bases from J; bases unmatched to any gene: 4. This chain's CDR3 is CASSQTSGFSYEQYF. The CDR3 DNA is TGCGCCAGCAGCCAGACTAGCGGGTTCTCCTACGAGCAGTACTTC.

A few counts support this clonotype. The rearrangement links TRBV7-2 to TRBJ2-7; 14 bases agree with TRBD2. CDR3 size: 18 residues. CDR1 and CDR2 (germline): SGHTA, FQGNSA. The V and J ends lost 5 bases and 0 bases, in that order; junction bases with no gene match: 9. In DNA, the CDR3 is TGTGCCAGCAGCGCTAGGACTAGCGGGGGGCTCCTCTCCTACGAGCAGTACTTC. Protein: CASSARTSGGLLSYEQYF.

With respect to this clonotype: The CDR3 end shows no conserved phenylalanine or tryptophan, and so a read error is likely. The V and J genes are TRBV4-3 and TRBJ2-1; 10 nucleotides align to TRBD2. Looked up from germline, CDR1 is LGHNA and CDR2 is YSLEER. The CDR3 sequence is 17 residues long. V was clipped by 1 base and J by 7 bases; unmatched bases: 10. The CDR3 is CASSQAPSGRGENEQFS. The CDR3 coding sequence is TGCGCCAGCAGCCAAGCGCCTAGCGGGAGAGGGGAAAATGAGCAGTTCTCC.

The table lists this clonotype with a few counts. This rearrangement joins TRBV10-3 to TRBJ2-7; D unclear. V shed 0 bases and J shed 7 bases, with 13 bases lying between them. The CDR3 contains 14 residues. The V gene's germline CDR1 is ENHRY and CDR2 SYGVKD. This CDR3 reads CAISESSLMGEQYF. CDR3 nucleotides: TGTGCCATCAGTGAGTCTAGCCTGATGGGGGAGCAGTACTTC.

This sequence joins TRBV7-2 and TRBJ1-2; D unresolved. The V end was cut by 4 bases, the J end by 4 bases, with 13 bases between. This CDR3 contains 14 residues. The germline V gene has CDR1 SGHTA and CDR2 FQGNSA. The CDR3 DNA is TGTGCCAGCAGCTCATCAGAGGGAATCTATGGCTACACCTTC. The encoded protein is CASSSSEGIYGYTF.

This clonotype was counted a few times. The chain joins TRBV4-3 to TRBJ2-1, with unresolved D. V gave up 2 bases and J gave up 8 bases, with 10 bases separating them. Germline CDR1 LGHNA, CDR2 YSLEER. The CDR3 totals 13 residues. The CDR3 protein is CASSQLAPDEQFF. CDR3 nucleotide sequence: TGCGCCAGCAGCCAATTAGCTCCGGATGAGCAGTTCTTC.

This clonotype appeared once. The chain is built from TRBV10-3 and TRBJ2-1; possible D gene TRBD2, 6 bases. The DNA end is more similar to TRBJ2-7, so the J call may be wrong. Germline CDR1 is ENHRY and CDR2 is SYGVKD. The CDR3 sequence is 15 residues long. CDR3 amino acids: CAIGALATAYNEQYF. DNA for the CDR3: TGTGCCATCGGTGCTCTAGCGACGGCCTACAATGAGCAGTACTTC.

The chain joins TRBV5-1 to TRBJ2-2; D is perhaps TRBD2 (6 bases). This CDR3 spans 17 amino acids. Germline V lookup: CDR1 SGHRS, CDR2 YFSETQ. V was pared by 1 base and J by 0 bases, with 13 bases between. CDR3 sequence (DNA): TGCGCCAGCAGCTTGTCTGGGGGGACGGCGAACACCGGGGAGCTGTTTTTT. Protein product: CASSLSGGTANTGELFF.

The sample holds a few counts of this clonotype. The CDR3 DNA reads TGCGCCAGCAGCCCGGTAGACAGGGCTAACTATGGCTACACCTTC. It encodes CASSPVDRANYGYTF. V is TRBV4-3 and J is TRBJ1-2; 7 bases map to TRBD1. V shed 4 bases, J shed 0 bases, and the junction held 5 bases outside the gene matches. Germline CDR1 and CDR2: LGHNA and YSLEER. The CDR3 loop spans 15 amino acids.

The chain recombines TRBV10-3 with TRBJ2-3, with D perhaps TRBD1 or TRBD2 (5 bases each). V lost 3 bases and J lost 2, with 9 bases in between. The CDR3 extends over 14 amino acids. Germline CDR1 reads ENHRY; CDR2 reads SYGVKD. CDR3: CAISEWGNTDTQYF. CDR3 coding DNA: TGTGCCATCAGTGAATGGGGGAACACAGATACGCAGTATTTT.

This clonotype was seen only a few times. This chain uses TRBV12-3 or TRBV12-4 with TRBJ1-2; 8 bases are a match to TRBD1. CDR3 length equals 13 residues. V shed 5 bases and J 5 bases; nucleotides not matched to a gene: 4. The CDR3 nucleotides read TGTGCCAGCAGTGACAGGGGCCAATATGGCTACACCTTC. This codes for CASSDRGQYGYTF.

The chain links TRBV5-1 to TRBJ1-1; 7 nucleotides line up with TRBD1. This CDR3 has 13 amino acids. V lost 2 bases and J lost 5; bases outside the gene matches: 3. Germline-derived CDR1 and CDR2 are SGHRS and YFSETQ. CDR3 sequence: CASSFRGQTEAFF. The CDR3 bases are TGCGCCAGCAGCTTTAGGGGGCAAACTGAAGCTTTCTTT.

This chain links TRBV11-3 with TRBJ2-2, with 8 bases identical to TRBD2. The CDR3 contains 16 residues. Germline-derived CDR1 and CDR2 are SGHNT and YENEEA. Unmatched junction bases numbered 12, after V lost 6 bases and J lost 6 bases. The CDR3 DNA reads TGTGCCAGCAGTCCGACACCGCCAGCGGGGGCCGGGGAGCTGTTTTTT. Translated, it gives CASSPTPPAGAGELFF.